This T cell receptor (beta chain) emerged from a study of T cells after yellow fever vaccination. Study results and caveats: Researchers cautioned that FACS-sorted repertoires could harbor abundant clonotypes contaminating from the bulk population.

Concerning this clonotype itself: Antigen specificity is unknown.

CDR3 length: 13 amino acids. CDR1 and CDR2 (germline): SEHNR, FQNEAQ (reference sequence). The V gene end was trimmed by 5 bases and the J gene end by 13 bases; junction bases not matched to a gene: 12. By 5'RACE template switching, TCR cDNA was produced, with a universal primer site and UMIs added in the process. MiXCR, applied by TCRdb to the 5' RACE reads, yields one record per CDR3 protein. The sample yields fewer than 500,000 distinct CDR3 sequences, approximately 19% seen once. The input for sequencing was PBMCs, taken before the yellow fever booster vaccination. The clonotype originates from a man aged 18 to 30 who received the YFV17D yellow fever vaccine. J is TRBJ1-2 and V is TRBV7-9, with 8 bases matching TRBD1. This chain's CDR3 is CASSPIGDRWRTF. CDR3 nucleotides: TGTGCCAGCAGCCCAATCGGGGACAGGTGGCGCACCTTC.